The next 21 T cell receptor beta chains were all read from a single sample in a study of cytomegalovirus exposure and HLA in healthy donors. PCR primers comprised 60 Vbeta and 13 Jbeta primers. TCRdb's copy holds only in-frame clones and misses some; the assay was immunoSEQ multiplex PCR. Of some 130,000 clones in the sample, approximately 83% were seen once. Material: PBMCs. The receptor source for this set is a girl aged 2 to 9 in good health and CMV-seronegative.

This sequence joins TRBV18 and TRBJ1-1; D unresolved. The CDR3 is 13 amino acids. V lost 2 bases and J lost 0, with 4 bases in between. The germline V gene has CDR1 KGHSH and CDR2 LQKENI. The CDR3 bases are TGTGCCAGCTCACCAGCAGTGAACACTGAAGCTTTCTTT. Translated, it gives CASSPAVNTEAFF. Filled out from reference TRBV18 and TRBJ1-1, the complete variable domain reads NAGVMQNPRHLVRRRGQEARLRCSPMKGHSHVYWYRQLPEEGLKFMVYLQKENIIDESGMPKERFSAEFPKEGPSILRIQQVVRGDSAAYFCASSPAVNTEAFFGQGTRLTVV.

The chain has TRBV13 and TRBJ1-1; weak D call: TRBD1 (6 bases). Per the germline V gene, CDR1 is PRHDT and CDR2 is FYEKMQ (reference sequence). This CDR3 is 14 amino acids long. Deletions cut 4 bases from V and 5 bases from J, with 14 bases between. CDR3 in DNA: TGTGCCAGCAGCTCACCACAGGGTTGGACTGAAGCTTTCTTT. Its protein product is CASSSPQGWTEAFF.

V is TRBV6-1 and J is TRBJ1-5; a possible D gene is TRBD1 (6 bases). Germline CDR1 MNHNS, CDR2 SASEGT. The CDR3 has 15 residues. V lost 6 bases and J lost 0, with 12 bases in between. Here the CDR3 DNA reads TGTGCCAGCAGACACGACAGGAATAGCAATCAGCCCCAGCATTTT. Residues: CASRHDRNSNQPQHF.

V gene TRBV21-1 combines with J gene TRBJ2-7; the listed D gene, TRBD1, was not tested against the DNA. TRBV21-1 is marked as a pseudogene. The CDR3 loop spans 17 amino acids. CDR3 nucleotide sequence: TGTGCCAGCAGCAAAGAAGGGCAGGGGAAGCTGTCCTACGAGCAGTACTTC. This gives the protein CASSKEGQGKLSYEQYF.

V usage is TRBV7-9 and J usage is TRBJ2-3; TRBD2 agrees at 14 bases. CDR3 size: 18 residues. The germline V gene has CDR1 SEHNR and CDR2 FQNEAQ (reference sequence). The V segment lost 5 bases and the J segment 0 bases; nucleotides outside the gene matches: 7. Here the CDR3 reads CASSPRLAGGPSTDTQYF. The CDR3 DNA follows: TGTGCCAGCAGCCCACGACTAGCGGGAGGGCCGAGCACAGATACGCAGTATTTT.

V gene TRBV5-1 combines with J gene TRBJ2-1; 9 positions match TRBD2. The V segment lost 4 bases and the J segment 2 bases; nucleotides outside the gene matches: 1. The CDR3 covers 14 residues. Germline V CDR1 and CDR2: SGHRS, YFSETQ. CDR3 amino acids: CASSLAGPYNEQFF. The CDR3 DNA reads TGCGCCAGCAGCCTAGCGGGGCCCTACAATGAGCAGTTCTTC. Filled out from reference TRBV5-1 and TRBJ2-1, the complete variable domain reads KAGVTQTPRYLIKTRGQQVTLSCSPISGHRSVSWYQQTPGQGLQFLFEYFSETQRNKGNFPGRFSGRQFSNSRSEMNVSTLELGDSALYLCASSLAGPYNEQFFGPGTRLTVL.

This sequence joins TRBV4-1 and TRBJ2-7, with TRBD1 identical over 7 bases. The trim removed 1 base at V and 4 bases at J, leaving 7 bases unmatched. CDR3 length: 15 amino acids. Germline V gene sequence: CDR1 MGHRA, CDR2 YSYEKL. The CDR3, as DNA: TGCGCCAGCAGCCAAGGACGGGACAGAACTTACGAGCAGTACTTC. Translating it yields CASSQGRDRTYEQYF.

The gene calls are TRBV19 and TRBJ2-2; D not certain. Trimming took 1 base from V and 7 from J, leaving 7 bases between them. CDR1 and CDR2 from the germline V gene are LNHDA and SQIVND (reference sequence). The CDR3 has 13 amino acids. CDR3 loop: CASSIGFGGELFF. CDR3 DNA: TGTGCCAGTAGTATAGGCTTCGGCGGGGAGCTGTTTTTT.

The chain uses TRBV7-6 and TRBJ2-2; possibly TRBD1 for D (6 bases). CDR3 length: 15 residues. Germline loops: CDR1 SGHVS, CDR2 FNYEAQ. Trimming cost V 5 bases and J 8 bases, with 18 bases left between them. In DNA form, the CDR3 reads TGTGCCAGCAGCCAAGAACAAAGGGGGATGGGGGAGCTGTTTTTT. It is translated as CASSQEQRGMGELFF. The whole variable domain, filled in from reference TRBV7-6 and TRBJ2-2, reads GAGVSQSPRYKVTKRGQDVALRCDPISGHVSLYWYRQALGQGPEFLTYFNYEAQQDKSGLPNDRFSAERPEGSISTLTIQRTEQRDSAMYRCASSQEQRGMGELFFGEGSRLTVL.

The chain carries TRBV27 and TRBJ2-7; 15 nucleotides line up with TRBD2. Germline V gives CDR1 MNHEY, CDR2 SMNVEV (reference sequence). The CDR3 has 16 amino acids. Germline trimming cut 6 bases from V and 2 bases from J; bases unmatched to any gene: 5. Here the CDR3 DNA reads TGTGCCAGCAGCCAGGGACTAGCGGGGGGCCCCTACGAGCAGTACTTC. Protein: CASSQGLAGGPYEQYF.

V gene TRBV30 combines with J gene TRBJ1-2, with D maybe TRBD1 (5 bases). The CDR3 has 14 amino acids. Germline V CDR1 and CDR2: GTSNPN, SVGIG (reference sequence). The V and J ends lost 3 bases and 0 bases respectively, with 11 bases between them. The CDR3 region has the DNA TGTGCCTGGAGCGGACACACACCTAACTATGGCTACACCTTC. Its translation is CAWSGHTPNYGYTF.

The chain joins TRBV13 to TRBJ2-7, with D possibly being TRBD1 (5 bases). In germline, CDR1 is PRHDT, CDR2 FYEKMQ (reference sequence). Trimming took off 3 bases at V and 0 bases at J, with 9 bases between the two ends. This CDR3 comprises 14 residues. In DNA, the CDR3 is TGTGCCAGCAGCTTGCTTAGGGGCTCCTACGAGCAGTACTTC. It specifies CASSLLRGSYEQYF.

This sequence joins TRBV13 and TRBJ1-5; tentatively, D is TRBD1 (5 bases). Germline CDR1 is PRHDT and CDR2 is FYEKMQ (reference sequence). CDR3 length equals 14 residues. V lost 2 bases, J lost 3 bases, and 8 bases lay in between. The chain's CDR3 is CASSLQGTNQPQHF. The CDR3 bases are TGTGCCAGCAGCTTACAGGGTACCAATCAGCCCCAGCATTTT.

V usage is TRBV18 and J usage is TRBJ2-5, with D perhaps TRBD1 (6 bases). Germline lookup yields CDR1 KGHSH and CDR2 LQKENI. V was trimmed by 3 bases and J by 5 bases, leaving 10 bases between them. CDR3 size: 13 residues. The CDR3 DNA is TGTGCCAGCTCACCGCGGCAGGGGGAGACCCAGTACTTC. Translation gives CASSPRQGETQYF.

The J gene is TRBJ2-7, the V gene TRBV27; tentatively, D is TRBD2 (5 bases). This CDR3 has 13 residues. V was trimmed by 3 bases and J by 3 bases, leaving 9 bases between them. From germline, CDR1 is MNHEY and CDR2 SMNVEV (reference sequence). The chain's CDR3 is CASSLQRGYEQYF. The CDR3 DNA follows: TGTGCCAGCAGTTTGCAACGGGGCTACGAGCAGTACTTC.

The rearrangement joins TRBV10-3 to TRBJ2-1; D may be TRBD1 (5 bases). This CDR3 contains 15 residues. The V end lost 4 bases, the J end lost 5 bases, and 15 bases lay between the germline ends. Germline values: CDR1 ENHRY, CDR2 SYGVKD. CDR3 in DNA: TGTGCCATCAGTGTCAGGGCTCCACCAGACAATGAGCAGTTCTTC. This encodes CAISVRAPPDNEQFF.

This clone was detected a few times. The genes are TRBV7-9 and TRBJ2-1; TRBD2 matches 7 bases. CDR3 length equals 13 residues. V lost 7 bases, J lost 3 bases, and 3 bases stayed unmatched. CDR1 is SEHNR, CDR2 FQNEAQ, per germline (reference sequence). The CDR3 loop is CASKLANYNEQFF. The CDR3 DNA reads TGTGCCAGCAAACTAGCGAACTACAATGAGCAGTTCTTC.

The V gene is TRBV30, the J gene TRBJ1-2, with 12 bases that match TRBD1. The CDR3 runs to 15 residues. Germline CDR1 and CDR2: GTSNPN and SVGIG (reference sequence). J gave up 3 bases and V 2 bases, and 4 bases lay outside the gene matches. CDR3 coding DNA: TGTGCCTGGAGTATAGGGACAGGGGGCTACTATGGCTACACCTTC. Translation gives CAWSIGTGGYYGYTF.

The chain couples TRBV18 to TRBJ2-1, with D possibly TRBD2 on 6 matching bases. V lost 4 bases and J 12 bases, leaving 13 bases between the germline ends. The length of the CDR3 is 12 residues. Germline-derived CDR1 and CDR2 are KGHSH and LQKENI. The CDR3 region is CASSLTRESQFF. CDR3 nucleotides: TGTGCCAGCTCACTGACTAGGGAGTCGCAGTTCTTC.

The chain carries TRBV6-1 and TRBJ1-5; D is ambiguous. CDR3 length: 14 amino acids. Germline V lookup: CDR1 MNHNS, CDR2 SASEGT. The V gene lost 4 bases and the J gene lost 4 bases, with 11 bases spanning the gap. The CDR3 DNA sequence: TGTGCCAGCAGTGCCGCGGGCCCGAATCAGCCCCAGCATTTT. This codes for CASSAAGPNQPQHF.

This clone has just a few counts. The V and J genes are TRBV5-4 and TRBJ2-3; 8 nucleotides agree with TRBD1. Germline trimming cut 4 bases from V and 3 bases from J; bases unmatched to any gene: 4. The CDR3 runs to 14 residues. Germline CDR1 SGHNT, CDR2 YYREEE (reference sequence). In nucleotides, the CDR3 is TGTGCCAGCAGCCACACAGGGGGGACAGATACGCAGTATTTT. This translates into CASSHTGGTDTQYF.